This T cell receptor (beta chain) was observed in a study of blood T cell repertoires in COVID-19 (dated by TCRdb to 2018 to 2020). For the wider study: The collaborator samples originated in the United States, Italy and Spain and spanned the acute and convalescent phases of COVID-19. Samples were obtained from the ongoing ImmuneRACE study (first 160 participants) and from about 1,300 subjects provided by 6 global collaborators. Sample metadata almost always included a de-identified subject ID, COVID-19 status, age in years and sex. Where available, HLA class I and class II types were obtained from metadata supplied by the sample provider rather than from assay-based typing. The repertoires were made available in a free public database intended to serve as a resource for research on the immune response to SARS-CoV-2. The prospective study material was composed of cDNA or gDNA derived from T cells, B-cell-depleted T cells, or PBMCs. Deeply sampled blood TCRbeta repertoires from subjects exposed to, actively infected with, or recovered from COVID-19 were included in the dataset. Beyond this particular receptor, the publication reports: The quantity of clinical and demographic metadata differed by source and by participant and was supplied without curation.

CDR1 and CDR2 (SGHRS, YFSETQ) derive from the germline V gene. Relative to germline, V is missing 4 bases and J is missing 6 bases, with 12 bases of the junction outside any gene match. Measured from the cysteine to the phenylalanine, the CDR3 is 16 residues long. Only CDR3 DNA is held: 48 bases, read in frame from base 1. Comments on this clone: The antigen it binds to is not known. No base-level quality is on record; no much larger clone is a single base apart.

Collaborating institutions collected whole blood in K2EDTA tubes following their own protocols. Collaborator samples were shipped for TCRbeta analysis as frozen whole blood, isolated PBMCs, or DNA extracted from either sample type. TCRbeta CDR3 regions were amplified from genomic DNA using the immunoSEQ Assay, a bias-controlled multiplex PCR. In the source study's methods: The number of nucleated cells in each sample was estimated from the amplification of reference gene primers within the assay. Sequence reads were collapsed and filtered to measure the absolute abundance of every unique TCRbeta CDR3 rearrangement. Productive Simpson clonality was computed per sample as the square root of Simpson's diversity index over productive rearrangements. The table comes from immuneACCESS by way of TCRdb, which keeps in-frame sequences with V and J called. Part of the clones is missing from these tables; in studies checked, under half for an unresolved V gene and the rest for unknown reasons. Clone size and V and J calls were adopted from that table, with D and trimming inferred from the DNA. The sample profile shows about 170,000 clones; roughly 80% of them were found once. The ten largest clonotypes hold roughly 1.9% of the sample.

The sample consisted of peripheral blood. Recombination joined TRBV5-1 with TRBJ2-1, with 8 middle bases fitting TRBD1. The receptor was isolated from a woman at least 80 years old with acute or convalescent COVID-19. The bases are TGCGCCAGCAGCGTTGGACAGGGAGCGAAATTCAATGAGCAGTTCTTC. Its translation is CASSVGQGAKFNEQFF.